This is a list of T cell receptor beta chains from one sample in a study of identifying expanded T cells in peripheral blood. This table comes from immunoSEQ multiplex PCR, and its TCRdb copy is limited to in-frame clones, with some not included. The sample includes 85,000 to 100,000 clones, about 91% of them seen just once. Sequences were obtained from blood. Receptors were obtained from a person aged 18-69 years in good health. Each CDR3 is given with its conserved first and last residue. Fields, in order: J gene, CDR3 length, clone size, D gene, V gene, CDR3 DNA, CDR3 protein. A D gene is named only where the DNA matches it firmly. Some rows have no size entry. The others give once, few or many, or a class for an expanded clone.

>TRBJ1-1|15|-|-|TRBV18
TGTGCCAGCTCACCACCGGCCGGGGCTGGGACTGAAGCTTTCTTT
CASSPPAGAGTEAFF
>TRBJ2-2|15|once|TRBD2|TRBV28
TGTGCCAGCAGTTATAGCGGGAGTCTAGCCGGGGAGCTGTTTTTT
CASSYSGSLAGELFF
>TRBJ1-4|12|-|-|TRBV9
TGTGCCAGCAGCGTAGATGATGAAAAACTGTTTTTT
CASSVDDEKLFF
>TRBJ2-5|15|-|TRBD1|TRBV4-2
TGTGCCAGCAGCCTAACCCAGGGGGAGCGGGAGACCCAGTACTTC
CASSLTQGERETQYF
>TRBJ2-2|16|-|-|TRBV28
TGTGCCAGCAGTAGACCCAGGAGGGGGGACACCGGGGAGCTGTTTTTT
CASSRPRRGDTGELFF
>TRBJ1-2|14|-|TRBD1|TRBV2
TGTGCCAGCTCGGGGACAGGGGGAAACTATGGCTACACCTTC
CASSGTGGNYGYTF
>TRBJ2-7|15|few|-|TRBV13
TGTGCCAGCAGCTTAGGGGCTAGCGTCGCCTACGAGCAGTACTTC
CASSLGASVAYEQYF
>TRBJ2-2|15|-|TRBD2|TRBV6-4
TGTGCCAGCAGTCAACTAGCGGGAGAAACCGGGGAGCTGTTTTTT
CASSQLAGETGELFF
>TRBJ2-6|15|-|-|TRBV28
TGTGCCAGCAGTTTAGCGGGTTCAGGGGCCAACGTCCTGACTTTC
CASSLAGSGANVLTF
>TRBJ2-7|14|-|-|TRBV11-2
TGTGCCAGCAGCTTCCCAGGACGGGACTACGAGCAGTACTTC
CASSFPGRDYEQYF
>TRBJ2-3|15|-|-|TRBV7-9
TGTGCCAGCAGATCTGGGGAATTCGAGGCAGATACGCAGTATTTT
CASRSGEFEADTQYF